Listed below are T cell receptor beta chains from one sample, sequenced in a study of blood T cells in healthy people across ages. TCRdb ran MiXCR on the 5' RACE reads and lists one entry per CDR3 protein. Of roughly 1,300,000 distinct CDR3 sequences listed, almost 60% are singletons. The sequencing sample was made of blood. Receptor source: a man between 18 and 29 years old in good health. Each CDR3 is given with its conserved first and last residue. The D gene is left open where the match is weak. Clone sizes are given selectively: once, few, many, or a class where the clone is expanded.

j_call clone_size v_call d_call cdr3_nt cdr3_aa
TRBJ1-4 NA TRBV7-8 TRBD1 TGTGCCAGCAGCTCTTCCCGGGACAGTGAAAAACTGTTTTTT CASSSSRDSEKLFF
TRBJ2-1 NA TRBV19 NA TGTGCCAGCCGAAGAGGGGTCACCTACAATGAGCAGTTCTTC CASRRGVTYNEQFF
TRBJ2-5 NA TRBV5-1 NA TGCGCCAGCAGCTTGACAGCCGGAGGGAGAGAGACCCAGTACTTC CASSLTAGGRETQYF
TRBJ2-7 NA TRBV4-1 TRBD2 TGCGCCAGCAGCCAGTCGGGACTAGGGACGAACGAGCAGTACTTC CASSQSGLGTNEQYF
TRBJ2-5 NA TRBV6-6 TRBD2 TGTGCCAGCAGATCCTCGGGACTAGCGGCACAAGAGACCCAGTACTTC CASRSSGLAAQETQYF
TRBJ2-1 NA TRBV2 NA TGTGCCAGCAGTGATGAGACTCCCTTTCCCGGCGATGAGCAGTTCTTC CASSDETPFPGDEQFF
TRBJ2-7 many TRBV12-3/TRBV12-4 TRBD1 TGTGCCAGCAGCTTTAGACAGGGCGCCTACGAGCAGTACTTC CASSFRQGAYEQYF
TRBJ1-3 once TRBV7-2 NA TGTGCCAGCAGCCGTGGGGGCGGCTCTGGAAACACCATATATTTT CASSRGGGSGNTIYF
TRBJ1-1 NA TRBV6-2/TRBV6-3 TRBD1 TGTGCCAGCAGCCGGGGGACAGGTCGGGTGAACACTGAAGCTTTCTTT CASSRGTGRVNTEAFF
TRBJ2-1 NA TRBV7-9 TRBD1 TGTGCCAGCAGCTTACCAACAGGGGCAAGCTCCTACAATGAGCAGTTCTTC CASSLPTGASSYNEQFF
TRBJ1-5 NA TRBV3-1 TRBD1 TGTGCCAGCAGCCCCGACAGGGGGCTAAGGAATCAGCCCCAGCATTTT CASSPDRGLRNQPQHF
TRBJ2-5 NA TRBV11-2 NA TGTGCCAGCAGCTCCTACGGGTCGGAGACCCAGTACTTC CASSSYGSETQYF
TRBJ1-1 NA TRBV7-9 NA TGTGCCAGCAGCCGCCCAGAAGGGGACAACACTGAAGCTTTCTTT CASSRPEGDNTEAFF
TRBJ2-3 NA TRBV2 TRBD2 TGTGCCAGCAGGGCAAGTAGACTAGCCCCAGATACGCAGTATTTT CASRASRLAPDTQYF
TRBJ2-7 NA TRBV4-1 NA TGCGCCAGCAGCCAGATCCGGGGGGCGCGAATCGAGCAGTACTTC CASSQIRGARIEQYF
TRBJ2-3 NA TRBV20-1 NA TGCAGTGCGAGTGAACAGCTTACAGATACGCAGTATTTT CSASEQLTDTQYF
TRBJ2-1 few TRBV5-4 NA TGTGCCAGCAGTCGGTTTCAGGGCAATGAGCAGTTCTTC CASSRFQGNEQFF
TRBJ2-1 NA TRBV12-3/TRBV12-4 NA TGTGCCAGCAGAGGATTGGGCTCCTACAATGAGCAGTTCTTC CASRGLGSYNEQFF
TRBJ2-1 NA TRBV7-8 NA TGTGCCAGCACCAAAATCCCCGGACTTCGAGGGAATGAGCAGTTCTTC CASTKIPGLRGNEQFF
TRBJ2-5 NA TRBV20-1 NA TGCAGTGCTAGTAATTCGGGACGTCCCCAAGAGACCCAGTACTTC CSASNSGRPQETQYF
TRBJ2-4 NA TRBV4-3 NA TGCGCCAGCAGCCAGGTCCGGAGCCTCGGAAACATTCAGTACTTC CASSQVRSLGNIQYF
TRBJ2-4 few TRBV12-3/TRBV12-4 NA TGTGCCAGCAGTTTTCCCCAGGGGAGAGAGCAGTACTTC CASSFPQGREQYF
TRBJ1-1 few TRBV7-2 TRBD1 TGTGCCAGCAGCCCAGGACAGGGTGCTTTCTTT CASSPGQGAFF
TRBJ1-5 NA TRBV15 NA TGTGCCACCAAAAAGGGTACGATAAATCAGCCCCAGCATTTT CATKKGTINQPQHF
TRBJ2-7 NA TRBV5-1 NA TGCGCCAGCAGCTGGGCTATGTCCTACGAGCAGTACTTC CASSWAMSYEQYF
TRBJ2-3 NA TRBV7-9 NA TGTGCCAGCAGCTTTCCGGGAACCCTCGGAGGACCCACAGATACGCAGTATTTT CASSFPGTLGGPTDTQYF
TRBJ2-1 NA TRBV4-1 TRBD2 TGCGCCAGCAGCCAAGGGACCCCTTCAGTGGACAACGCGGGAGGGCCGAACAATGAGCAGTTCTTC CASSQGTPSVDNAGGPNNEQFF
TRBJ1-5 NA TRBV7-8 NA TGTGCCAGCAGCTTAGCTTCTTTTTGGGGGATATCTAGCAATCAGCCCCAGCATTTT CASSLASFWGISSNQPQHF